This TCR beta chain originates from a study of blood T cell repertoires in COVID-19 (dated by TCRdb to 2019 to 2021). The study in broad terms: Samples covering the acute and convalescent phases of COVID-19 were provided by collaborators in the United States, Italy and Spain. Where HLA class I and class II types were available, the types were taken from metadata supplied by the sample provider, not from assay-based typing. Sample metadata almost always included a de-identified subject ID, COVID-19 status, age in years and sex. The samples were drawn from two sources: the first 160 participants of the ongoing ImmuneRACE study, and approximately 1,300 subjects contributed by 6 global collaborators. The prospective study material was composed of cDNA or gDNA derived from T cells, B-cell-depleted T cells, or PBMCs. Deeply sampled blood TCRbeta repertoires from subjects exposed to, actively infected with, or recovered from COVID-19 were included in the dataset. The repertoires were released in a freely available public database intended as a resource for research on the immune response to SARS-CoV-2.

TCRbeta CDR3 regions were amplified from genomic DNA using the immunoSEQ Assay, a bias-controlled multiplex PCR. As for the original processing: Nucleated cell counts per sample were estimated from amplification of reference gene primers within the assay. To quantify the absolute abundance of each unique TCRbeta CDR3 rearrangement, sequence reads were collapsed and filtered. For each sample, productive Simpson clonality was calculated by taking the square root of Simpson's diversity index across productive rearrangements. TCRdb obtained this table from immuneACCESS and retained in-frame rearrangements with V and J assigned. These tables miss some clones; where compared with another copy, unresolved V genes account for less than half of the shortfall, and the remainder is unexplained. The V and J calls and clone size are taken from that table; D and trimming were inferred from the DNA. This sample lists roughly 43,000 clones; approximately 90% were detected once. The ten largest clonotypes hold 15% to 19% of the sample.

Germline trimming: 6 bases from V, 4 bases from J; junction bases outside gene matches: 5. The CDR3, cysteine through phenylalanine, is 14 amino acids long. Only the CDR3 DNA stays, 42 bases, in frame from base 1. From the germline V gene, CDR1 is MNHEY and CDR2 is SVGAGI. General conclusions and limits of the study: How much clinical and demographic metadata was included differed by source and by participant, and the metadata was provided uncurated.

Collaborating institutions collected whole blood in K2EDTA tubes following their own protocols. Collaborator samples were shipped for TCRbeta analysis as frozen whole blood, isolated PBMCs, or DNA extracted from either sample type. This clone was seen a handful of times. The target of this receptor is not known. Base qualities are missing; no much larger clone stands one base away. The sequencing input was peripheral blood. This clonotype was obtained from a man between 65 and 85 years old with active COVID-19. The V and J segments used are TRBV6-5 and TRBJ2-7, with TRBD2 matching 11 junction bases. At the DNA level, the sequence is TGTGCCAGCAGCCTAGCGGGGGGTGCTTACGAGCAGTACTTC. The encoded protein is CASSLAGGAYEQYF.